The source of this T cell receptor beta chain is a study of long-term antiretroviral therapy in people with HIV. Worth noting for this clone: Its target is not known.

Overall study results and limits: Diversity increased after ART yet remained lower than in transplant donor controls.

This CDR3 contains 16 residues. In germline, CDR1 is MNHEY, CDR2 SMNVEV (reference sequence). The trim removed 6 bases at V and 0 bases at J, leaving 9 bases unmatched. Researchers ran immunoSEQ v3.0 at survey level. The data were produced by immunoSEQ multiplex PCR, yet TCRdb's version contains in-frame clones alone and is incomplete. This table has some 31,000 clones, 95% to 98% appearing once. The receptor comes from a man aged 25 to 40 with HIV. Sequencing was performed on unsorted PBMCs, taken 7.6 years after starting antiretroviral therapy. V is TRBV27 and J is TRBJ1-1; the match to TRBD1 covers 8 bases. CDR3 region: CASRRYRGALNTEAFF. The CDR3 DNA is TGTGCCAGCAGAAGATACAGGGGGGCCCTGAACACTGAAGCTTTCTTT.